The next 21 T cell receptor beta chains were all read from a single sample in a study of response to subunit inactivated influenza vaccine. TCRdb itself ran the RT-PCR reads through MiXCR, one entry per CDR3 protein. The sample has fewer than 800,000 distinct CDR3 sequences; less than 20% are singletons. The sequenced sample was PBMCs from blood, obtained roughly 13 days after vaccination. These TCRs come from a man aged 45-65 years who received an inactivated influenza vaccine.

The rearrangement uses TRBV9 and TRBJ2-1; D is uncertain. Trimming removed 0 bases from V and 7 bases from J, with 14 bases in between. The CDR3 contains 15 residues. Germline V gives CDR1 SGDLS, CDR2 YYNGEE. In DNA form, the CDR3 reads TGTGCCAGCAGCGTAGCGGTAGTGGGGTCGAATGAGCAGTTCTTC. Its translation is CASSVAVVGSNEQFF.

This clonotype was detected only a few times. The chain uses TRBV29-1 and TRBJ2-1; the D call may be TRBD1 or TRBD2 (5 bases each). CDR1 is SQVTM and CDR2 is ANQGSEA in the germline V gene. V lost 4 bases to trimming and J lost 2 bases, with 9 bases between them. The CDR3 consists of 13 residues. The CDR3 coding sequence is TGCAGCGTTGGGGACGGACCCTACAATGAGCAGTTCTTC. As protein: CSVGDGPYNEQFF.

V gene TRBV10-3 combines with J gene TRBJ2-1; D unclear. There are 12 residues in the CDR3. With 4 bases removed from V and 6 bases from J, the gap between germline ends came to 7 bases. Germline lookup yields CDR1 ENHRY and CDR2 SYGVKD. CDR3 nucleotide sequence: TGTGCCATCAGTGTGCCCGGCAATGAGCAGTTCTTC. Its translation is CAISVPGNEQFF.

This clonotype was recorded many times. This chain links TRBV24-1 with TRBJ2-3, with 8 bases matching TRBD1. The germline V gene encodes CDR1 KGHDR and CDR2 SFDVKD. The CDR3 has 16 amino acids. After removal of 4 bases from V and 2 bases from J, the junction contained 7 bases not matched to a gene. DNA for the CDR3: TGTGCCACCAGTGACAAACGGGACAGGAACACAGATACGCAGTATTTT. It is translated as CATSDKRDRNTDTQYF.

V is TRBV10-3 and J is TRBJ1-2; a weak D match, TRBD1 (6 bases). The CDR3 is made up of 17 amino acids. Germline V gene sequence: CDR1 ENHRY, CDR2 SYGVKD. Trimming removed 0 bases from V and 2 bases from J, with 16 bases in between. CDR3 in DNA: TGTGCCATCAGTGAGTCGGCGACACAGGGCGCAAACTATGGCTACACCTTC. Protein: CAISESATQGANYGYTF.

The CDR3 region has the DNA TGCGCCAGCAGCCCCGGGGAGGGGACAGATACGCAGTATTTT. This sequence encodes CASSPGEGTDTQYF. This chain joins TRBV5-1 and TRBJ2-3, with 7 bases aligning to TRBD2. The CDR3 sequence is 14 residues long. The germline gives CDR1 SGHRS, CDR2 YFSETQ. The V gene end was trimmed by 4 bases and the J gene end by 3 bases; junction bases not matched to a gene: 5.

The chain links TRBV29-1 to TRBJ1-2, with D unclear. V lost 0 bases, J lost 6 bases, and 5 bases lay in between. From germline, CDR1 is SQVTM and CDR2 ANQGSEA. The CDR3 has 11 residues. This chain's CDR3 is CSVEDFDGYTF. The CDR3 DNA sequence: TGCAGCGTTGAAGACTTCGATGGCTACACCTTC.

V usage is TRBV28 and J usage is TRBJ2-2; perhaps TRBD2 as D (8 bases). CDR1 and CDR2 from the germline V gene are MDHEN and SYDVKM. The V end was cut by 4 bases, the J end by 9 bases, with 21 bases between. CDR3 length equals 16 residues. CDR3 protein: CASSSLQGLGGRELFF. CDR3 DNA sequence: TGTGCCAGCAGTTCTCTACAGGGACTAGGGGGCAGGGAGCTGTTTTTT.

A few counts support this clonotype. The chain couples TRBV6-5 to TRBJ2-1; D gene unclear. CDR1 and CDR2 from the germline V gene are MNHEY and SVGAGI. V was trimmed by 0 bases and J by 8 bases, leaving 14 bases between them. There are 15 residues in the CDR3. The CDR3 DNA is TGTGCCAGCAGTTACTCGGTCTCCAACCAATATGAGCAGTTCTTC. This codes for CASSYSVSNQYEQFF.

A few counts support this clonotype. The V and J genes are TRBV10-1 and TRBJ2-6; 8 bases are shared with TRBD1. This CDR3 is built from 15 residues. The V segment lost 9 bases and the J segment 2 bases; nucleotides outside the gene matches: 6. CDR1 is WNHNN and CDR2 is SYGVQD in the germline V gene (reference sequence). CDR3 in amino acids: CARFQGAAGANVLTF. CDR3 nucleotide sequence: TGCGCCAGATTCCAGGGGGCTGCTGGGGCCAACGTCCTGACTTTC.

This chain links TRBV3-1 with TRBJ2-7, with 9 nucleotides matching TRBD2. Looked up from germline, CDR1 is LGHDT and CDR2 is YNNKEL (reference sequence). The V segment lost 8 bases and the J segment 6 bases; nucleotides outside the gene matches: 8. The CDR3 is made up of 13 amino acids. The CDR3 loop reads CASGSLAGTEQYF. CDR3 in DNA: TGTGCCAGCGGCAGTCTAGCGGGGACCGAGCAGTACTTC.

The table lists this clonotype with many counts. The J gene is TRBJ2-7, the V gene TRBV6-5, with 7 bases fitting TRBD2. Germline CDR1 is MNHEY and CDR2 is SVGAGI. The CDR3 is 14 amino acids. V trimming: 0 bases; J trimming: 6 bases; junction bases outside the gene matches: 5. The CDR3 DNA reads TGTGCCAGCAGTTACTCCCGGACTAGTTCCGAGCAGTACTTC. It codes for CASSYSRTSSEQYF.

This clonotype occurred a few times. The chain couples TRBV10-3 to TRBJ2-1; no reliable D call. The germline CDR1 and CDR2 sequences are ENHRY and SYGVKD. The CDR3 sequence is 11 residues long. The V end was cut by 3 bases, the J end by 8 bases, with 5 bases between. As DNA, the CDR3 is TGTGCCATCAGTGAACGGTATGAGCAGTTCTTC. Amino acids: CAISERYEQFF.

The chain combines TRBV6-5 with TRBJ1-6; possible D gene TRBD1, 6 bases. CDR1 and CDR2 from the germline V gene are MNHEY and SVGAGI. With 0 bases removed from V and 9 bases from J, the gap between germline ends came to 12 bases. The CDR3 runs 15 residues. CDR3 DNA: TGTGCCAGCAGTTACTCGATACAGGGACCTTCACCCCTCCACTTT. This encodes CASSYSIQGPSPLHF.

This chain links TRBV7-8 with TRBJ2-5; TRBD2 matches at 8 bases. The CDR3 extends over 15 amino acids. The V segment lost 5 bases and the J segment 5 bases; nucleotides outside the gene matches: 10. Germline lookup yields CDR1 SGHVS and CDR2 FQNEAQ. In nucleotides, the CDR3 is TGTGCCAGCAGCCATCAGAGGGGCGGGAGGGAGACCCAGTACTTC. Encoded protein: CASSHQRGGRETQYF.

This clonotype was seen a handful of times. The J gene is TRBJ2-7, the V gene TRBV20-1, with 8 bases that match TRBD1. The V segment lost 8 bases and the J segment 2 bases; nucleotides outside the gene matches: 2. CDR3 size: 11 residues. Germline lookup yields CDR1 DFQATT and CDR2 SNEGSKA (reference sequence). The CDR3 DNA reads TGCAGTTTACAGGGGGCCTACGAGCAGTACTTC. Encoded protein: CSLQGAYEQYF.

The chain employs TRBV12-3 or TRBV12-4 and TRBJ2-7; 15 nucleotides agree with TRBD2. The V gene end was trimmed by 8 bases and the J gene end by 1 base; junction bases not matched to a gene: 0. CDR3 length: 14 residues. The CDR3 spells CASGTSGGSYEQYF. As DNA, the CDR3 is TGTGCCAGCGGGACTAGCGGGGGGTCCTACGAGCAGTACTTC.

This chain connects TRBV2 to TRBJ2-1; 15 nucleotides align to TRBD2. The CDR3 totals 18 residues. Unmatched junction bases numbered 12, after V lost 7 bases and J lost 5 bases. Germline V gene sequence: CDR1 SNHLY, CDR2 FYNNEI. The CDR3 nucleotides read TGTGCCAGCATCATCGGACTAGCGGGGGGGCCCTCGAACAATGAGCAGTTCTTC. Amino acid sequence: CASIIGLAGGPSNNEQFF.

This rearrangement joins TRBV4-2 to TRBJ1-2, with unresolved D. Trimming left V 0 bases short and J 3 bases short, with 11 bases between. The CDR3 has 15 residues. Germline CDR1 reads LGHNA; CDR2 reads YNFKEQ. CDR3 sequence reads: CASSQDLNTYYGYTF. The CDR3, as DNA: TGTGCCAGCAGCCAAGATCTAAACACGTACTATGGCTACACCTTC.

Points on this clonotype: A read error may produce the germline difference seen at one junction end. The rearrangement links TRBV7-2 to TRBJ1-5; D not certain. In germline, CDR1 is SGHTA, CDR2 FQGNSA. The CDR3 covers 13 residues. This CDR3 is CASSVARDQPQHF. CDR3 nucleotides: TGTGCCAGCAGCGTAGCGAGGGATCAGCCCCAGCATTTT.

This clonotype was observed a handful of times. This chain links TRBV9 with TRBJ2-1, with no clear D. This CDR3 comprises 13 residues. Germline lookup yields CDR1 SGDLS and CDR2 YYNGEE. Trimming left V 0 bases short and J 7 bases short, with 8 bases between. The CDR3 region has the DNA TGTGCCAGCAGCGTAGCTAGTGGGAATGAGCAGTTCTTC. Amino acids: CASSVASGNEQFF.